The clone carrying this TCR beta chain has at least ten counts. In TCRdb, the PCR reads were re-called with MiXCR into one record per CDR3 protein. The table lists 460,000 or so distinct CDR3 sequences, around 25% of them singletons. This entry is derived from a study of molecular identifiers for immune sequencing clone quantification. Trimming stripped 0 bases from V and 1 base from J, with 3 bases between. Germline CDR1 GTSNPN, CDR2 SVGIG (reference sequence). The CDR3 has 13 residues. The V call is TRBV30, the J call TRBJ2-2; no definite D call. The clonotype comes from a human donor in good health. Some libraries in this study had Jurkat cell RNA spiked in. Sequenced: naive CD8+ T cells from blood, with Jurkat cell RNA spiked in. Subset meaning: FACS-sorted CD8+CD4-CCR7+CD45RA+ naive T cells. CDR3 loop: CAWSVLNTGELFF. CDR3 nucleotide sequence: TGTGCCTGGAGTGTCCTGAACACCGGGGAGCTGTTTTTT.